The rows below give T cell receptor beta chains drawn from one sample of a study of T-cell reconstitution after alpha-beta-depleted transplantation in children. In TCRdb, the PCR reads were re-called with MiXCR into one record per CDR3 protein. The table includes 700,000 to 950,000 distinct CDR3 sequences, less than 20% detected once. The input for sequencing was PBMCs, mostly from graft donor cells, taken 360 days after TCRalphabeta/CD19-depleted stem cell transplant. The origin of the receptors is a male patient younger than 18 who had a stem cell transplant for acute lymphoblastic leukemia, so the T cells may come from the graft donor. The CDR3 runs from the conserved cysteine through the conserved F or W. D genes are given only for firm matches. Size is omitted from some rows. Given values are once, few, many or a class for expanded clones.

clone_size	v_call	d_call	j_call	cdr3_aa	cdr3_nt
-	TRBV5-1	TRBD1	TRBJ2-2	CASSGGMGQSTGELFF	TGCGCCAGCAGCGGGGGTATGGGACAGAGCACCGGGGAGCTGTTTTTT
-	TRBV5-1	TRBD2	TRBJ2-7	CASSRGIAGSSYEQYF	TGCGCCAGCAGCCGAGGTATAGCGGGAAGCTCCTACGAGCAGTACTTC
many	TRBV28	TRBD2	TRBJ2-7	CASSLLAPRLASYEQYF	TGTGCCAGCAGTTTATTGGCCCCTCGACTAGCCTCCTACGAGCAGTACTTC
few	TRBV5-1	-	TRBJ2-5	CASSLVGPPPETQYF	TGCGCCAGCAGCTTGGTGGGGCCCCCCCCAGAGACCCAGTACTTC
-	TRBV7-2	TRBD1	TRBJ2-1	CASSLASGTANEQFF	TGTGCCAGCAGCTTAGCATCCGGGACAGCGAATGAGCAGTTCTTC
many	TRBV7-9	TRBD2	TRBJ2-3	CASSPGTSGSSDTQYF	TGTGCCAGCAGCCCCGGGACTAGCGGGAGCTCAGATACGCAGTATTTT
-	TRBV6-1	TRBD1	TRBJ1-2	CASSAGTGVGYTF	TGTGCCAGCAGCGCCGGGACAGGGGTTGGCTACACCTTC
-	TRBV20-1	-	TRBJ2-7	CSALRGRTLFYEQYF	TGCAGTGCCCTCCGCGGGCGGACTCTTTTCTACGAGCAGTACTTC
-	TRBV7-9	-	TRBJ2-5	CASSLASALQETQYF	TGTGCCAGCAGCTTAGCCTCGGCCCTACAAGAGACCCAGTACTTC
many	TRBV6-2/TRBV6-3	-	TRBJ1-5	CASSYSVGPQHF	TGTGCCAGCAGTTACTCGGTAGGGCCCCAGCATTTT
-	TRBV4-1	TRBD1	TRBJ2-6	CASTQPGQGPRGANVLTF	TGCGCCAGCACGCAACCAGGACAGGGGCCTAGGGGGGCCAACGTCCTGACTTTC
-	TRBV12-3/TRBV12-4	TRBD2	TRBJ2-3	CAFSLGSGRALYADTQYF	TGTGCCTTCAGTTTAGGTAGCGGGAGGGCCTTATACGCAGATACGCAGTATTTT
few	TRBV5-5	-	TRBJ1-5	CASSLSWYDSNQPQHF	TGTGCCAGCAGCTTATCCTGGTACGATAGCAATCAGCCCCAGCATTTT
few	TRBV29-1	-	TRBJ1-1	CSAHRVDSPEAFF	TGCAGCGCACACAGGGTGGATTCCCCTGAAGCTTTCTTT
many	TRBV29-1	-	TRBJ2-1	CSVERVGNEQFF	TGCAGCGTTGAGCGGGTAGGGAATGAGCAGTTCTTC
-	TRBV20-1	-	TRBJ2-7	CSARRPTSSEQYF	TGCAGTGCTAGACGCCCAACTAGTTCGGAGCAGTACTTC
-	TRBV12-3/TRBV12-4	-	TRBJ2-5	CASSFRGRFQETQYF	TGTGCCAGCAGTTTTAGAGGGAGGTTCCAAGAGACCCAGTACTTC
few	TRBV10-3	TRBD1	TRBJ2-3	CATETGTGGTDTQYF	TGTGCCACCGAAACCGGGACAGGAGGCACAGATACGCAGTATTTT
-	TRBV12-3/TRBV12-4	TRBD2	TRBJ2-5	CASSFTSGLETQYF	TGTGCCAGCAGTTTTACTAGCGGTCTAGAGACCCAGTACTTC
few	TRBV5-1	-	TRBJ1-4	CASSLGTVSNEKLFF	TGCGCCAGCAGCTTGGGGACGGTTTCTAATGAAAAACTGTTTTTT
-	TRBV5-1	TRBD2	TRBJ2-7	CASRQLAGGSRYEQYF	TGCGCCAGCAGACAGTTGGCGGGCGGGAGTAGGTACGAGCAGTACTTC
-	TRBV5-1	-	TRBJ2-3	CASSWPLEGRGTDTQYF	TGCGCCAGCAGCTGGCCCCTGGAGGGTAGGGGCACAGATACGCAGTATTTT
-	TRBV12-3/TRBV12-4	-	TRBJ2-2	CASSIRGPGELFF	TGTGCCAGCAGCATCAGGGGACCCGGGGAGCTGTTTTTT
-	TRBV20-1	TRBD1	TRBJ2-7	CSLDRGRPEQYF	TGCAGCTTAGACAGGGGGCGCCCCGAGCAGTACTTC
many	TRBV5-1	-	TRBJ2-1	CASSLSRMVVVDEQFF	TGCGCCAGCAGCTTGAGCAGGATGGTCGTAGTGGATGAGCAGTTCTTC
-	TRBV12-3/TRBV12-4	-	TRBJ1-2	CASRLRTLNYGYTF	TGTGCCAGCAGATTACGGACCCTTAACTATGGCTACACCTTC
few	TRBV7-8	TRBD2	TRBJ2-7	CASSARSRGTSGSYEQYF	TGTGCCAGCAGCGCCCGCTCCCGGGGGACTAGCGGGAGCTACGAGCAGTACTTC
few	TRBV5-6	-	TRBJ2-5	CASSLLTLRETQYF	TGTGCCAGCAGCTTGCTTACTTTAAGGGAGACCCAGTACTTC